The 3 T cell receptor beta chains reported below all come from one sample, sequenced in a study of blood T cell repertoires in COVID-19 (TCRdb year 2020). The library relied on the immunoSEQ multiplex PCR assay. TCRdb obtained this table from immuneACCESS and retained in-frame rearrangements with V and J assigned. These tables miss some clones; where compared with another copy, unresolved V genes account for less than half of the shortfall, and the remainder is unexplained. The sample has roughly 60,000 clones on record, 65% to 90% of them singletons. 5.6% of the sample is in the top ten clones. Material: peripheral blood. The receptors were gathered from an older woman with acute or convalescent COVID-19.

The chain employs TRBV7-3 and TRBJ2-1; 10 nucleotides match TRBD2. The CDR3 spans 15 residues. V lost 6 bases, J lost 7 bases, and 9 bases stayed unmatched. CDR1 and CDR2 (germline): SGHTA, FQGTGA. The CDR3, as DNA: TGTGCCAGCAGAACAAGCGGGGGGGCCCGAAATGAGCAGTTCTTC. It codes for CASRTSGGARNEQFF.

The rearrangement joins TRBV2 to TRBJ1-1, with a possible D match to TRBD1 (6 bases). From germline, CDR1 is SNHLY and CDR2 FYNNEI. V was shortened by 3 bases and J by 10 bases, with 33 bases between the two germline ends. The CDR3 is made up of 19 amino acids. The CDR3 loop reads CASSDRGGTLWGRDRVAFF. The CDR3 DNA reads TGTGCCAGCAGTGACCGCGGGGGGACATTGTGGGGACGGGATCGGGTAGCTTTCTTT.

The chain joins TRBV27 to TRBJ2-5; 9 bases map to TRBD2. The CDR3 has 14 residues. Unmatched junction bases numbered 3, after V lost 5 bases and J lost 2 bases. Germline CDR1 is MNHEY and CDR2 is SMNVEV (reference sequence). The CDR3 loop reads CASSGAGGQETQYF. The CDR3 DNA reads TGTGCCAGCAGTGGGGCGGGGGGGCAAGAGACCCAGTACTTC.